This T cell receptor beta chain came from a study of T cell repertoires in cytomegalovirus infection. As for the study in general: Through public TCR beta signatures, both CMV infection and matching HLA type were indicated.

Study observations and caveats: Clonotype analysis showed dominance of the ex vivo response by HLA-C-restricted CMV-specific TCR beta clonotypes.

MiXCR, run by TCRdb on the reads, gives a single entry per CDR3 protein. The sample records about 490,000 distinct CDR3 sequences, more than 20% being singletons. This CDR3 spans 12 amino acids. On this clonotype: As yet, its antigen is unknown.

The sequenced sample consisted of PBMCs. This chain connects TRBV12-3 or TRBV12-4 to TRBJ2-2; D unresolved. This receptor was obtained from a human donor in good health (CMV status not recorded). Some clones in this sample may be carry-over from other donors' samples. CDR3 loop: CALGGTAGELFF. CDR3 DNA sequence: TGTGCGCTGGGCGGTACGGCCGGGGAGCTGTTTTTT.